This T cell receptor beta chain was sequenced during a study of T cell repertoires in cytomegalovirus infection. Study-wide background: Researchers turned to recently identified HLA-C-restricted CMV epitopes as well as well-studied HLA-B-restricted ones.

Comments on this clonotype: The antigen is undetermined.

Using its own MiXCR run on the reads, TCRdb lists one record per CDR3 protein. The sample includes about 890,000 distinct CDR3 sequences, around 32% of them seen just once. Germline values: CDR1 SNHLY, CDR2 FYNNEI. The CDR3 contains 14 residues. The ends were cut back, 8 bases at V and 0 bases at J, with 11 bases in the middle. This rearrangement joins TRBV2 to TRBJ1-3; possibly TRBD1 for D (5 bases). This receptor was identified in a human donor in good health (CMV status not recorded). Some clones in this sample may be carry-over from other donors' samples. The specimen was cultured CD8+ T cells from PBMCs, collected from culture after CMV antigen stimulation. CDR3 sequence (DNA): TGTGCCAGCTTAGGGGAAAGCTCTGGAAACACCATATATTTT. This gives the protein CASLGESSGNTIYF. Full variable domain (remainder filled in from reference TRBV2 and TRBJ1-3): EPEVTQTPSHQVTQMGQEVILRCVPISNHLYFYWYRQILGQKVEFLVSFYNNEISEKSEIFDDQFSVERPDGSNFTLKIRSTKLEDSAMYFCASLGESSGNTIYFGEGSWLTVV.